This TCR beta chain was sequenced in a study of monozygotic twins with inflammatory bowel disease. General study results and limits: A single strong IBD-associated signal or clonotype was not supported by the findings.

CDR1 is DFQATT, CDR2 SNEGSKA, per germline (reference sequence). This CDR3 is 14 amino acids long. A note on this clonotype: Antigen unknown.

TCRdb reworked the 5' RACE reads into one entry per CDR3 protein, no DNA. This sample contains over 110,000 distinct CDR3 sequences. The receptor was isolated from a human donor with ulcerative colitis or Crohn's disease, or a healthy co-twin of an affected twin (not recorded which). Material: blood. The chain employs TRBV20-1 and TRBJ2-1; TCRdb lists TRBD1, though no DNA is available to test this call. CDR3: CSVDRGANYNEQFF.